The clone carrying this T cell receptor beta chain was observed a few times. As yet, its antigen is unknown. This record comes from a study of human T cells and chemical hapten exposure. For the library, individual cDNA molecules each received unique molecular identifiers. TCRdb reprocessed the reads with MiXCR, giving one entry per CDR3 protein. This sample has around 260 distinct CDR3 sequences, with over 45% found just once. Sample treatment: therapeutic diphenylcyclopropenone sensitization with weekly scalp DPC. Blood collection happened ahead of applying each patch test. Findings and limits, study-wide: The formation of large CDR3 similarity clusters by expanded TCRs significantly exceeded that of controls.

The CDR3 runs 12 residues. The receptor was isolated from an adult with alopecia areata. Some clones in this sample may be carry-over from other donors' samples. This table probably holds off-target reads from a library built for another chain. The sequencing used whole blood, collected before DPC sensitization or 2, 6, or about 24 weeks after (not recorded which). This sequence joins TRBV21-1 and TRBJ2-5; the table's D call of TRBD1 was not tested on the DNA. TRBV21-1 is a pseudogene segment. The CDR3 protein is CASSEGEQETYF. The CDR3 DNA reads as TGTGCCAGCAGCGAGGGGGAGCAGGAGACGTACTTC.